The present T cell receptor beta chain was sequenced within a study of control samples from healthy donors and cancer patients. Sequencing was performed with immunoSEQ multiplex PCR; in TCRdb, only in-frame clones are kept and a portion is missing. Of about 410,000 clones in the sample, 75% to 95% were seen once. Germline CDR1 SGHAT, CDR2 FQNNGV. V lost 0 bases to trimming and J lost 3 bases; unmatched junction nucleotides: 3. This CDR3 spans 15 amino acids. The V and J genes are TRBV11-2 and TRBJ2-7, with 9 positions matching TRBD1. The clonotype originates from a man aged 35 to 55 with head and neck cancer. Material: PBMCs. The CDR3 nucleotides read TGTGCCAGCAGCTTAGATGGGACAGGGTTCTACGAGCAGTACTTC. Protein sequence: CASSLDGTGFYEQYF.